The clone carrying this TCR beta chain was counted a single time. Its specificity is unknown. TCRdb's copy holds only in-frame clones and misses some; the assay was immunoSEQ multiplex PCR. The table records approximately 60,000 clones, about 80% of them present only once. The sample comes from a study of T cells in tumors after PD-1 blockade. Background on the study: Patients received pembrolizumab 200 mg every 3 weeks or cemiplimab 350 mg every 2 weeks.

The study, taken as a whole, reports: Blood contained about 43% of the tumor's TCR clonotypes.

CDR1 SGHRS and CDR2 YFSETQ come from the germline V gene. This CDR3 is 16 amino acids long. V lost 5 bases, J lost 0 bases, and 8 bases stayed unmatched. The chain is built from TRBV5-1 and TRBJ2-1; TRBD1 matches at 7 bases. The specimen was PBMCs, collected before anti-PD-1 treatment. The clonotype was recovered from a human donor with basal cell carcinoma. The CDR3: CASRSGQSSSYNEQFF. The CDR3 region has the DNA TGCGCCAGCAGATCGGGACAGTCTAGCTCCTACAATGAGCAGTTCTTC.